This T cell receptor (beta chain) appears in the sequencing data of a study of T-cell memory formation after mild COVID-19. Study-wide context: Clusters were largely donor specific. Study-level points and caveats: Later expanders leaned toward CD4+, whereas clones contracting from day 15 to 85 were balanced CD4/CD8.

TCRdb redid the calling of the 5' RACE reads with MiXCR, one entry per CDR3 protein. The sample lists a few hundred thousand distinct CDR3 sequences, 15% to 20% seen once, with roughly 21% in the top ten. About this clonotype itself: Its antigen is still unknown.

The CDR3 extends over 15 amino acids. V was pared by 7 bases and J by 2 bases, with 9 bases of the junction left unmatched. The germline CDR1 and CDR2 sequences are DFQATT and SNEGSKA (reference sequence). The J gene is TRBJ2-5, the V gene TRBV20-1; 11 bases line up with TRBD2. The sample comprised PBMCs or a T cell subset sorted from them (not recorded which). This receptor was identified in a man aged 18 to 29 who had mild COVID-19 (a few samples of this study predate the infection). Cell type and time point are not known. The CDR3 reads CSEGTSGAGQETQYF. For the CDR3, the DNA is TGCAGTGAGGGGACTAGCGGAGCCGGTCAAGAGACCCAGTACTTC.